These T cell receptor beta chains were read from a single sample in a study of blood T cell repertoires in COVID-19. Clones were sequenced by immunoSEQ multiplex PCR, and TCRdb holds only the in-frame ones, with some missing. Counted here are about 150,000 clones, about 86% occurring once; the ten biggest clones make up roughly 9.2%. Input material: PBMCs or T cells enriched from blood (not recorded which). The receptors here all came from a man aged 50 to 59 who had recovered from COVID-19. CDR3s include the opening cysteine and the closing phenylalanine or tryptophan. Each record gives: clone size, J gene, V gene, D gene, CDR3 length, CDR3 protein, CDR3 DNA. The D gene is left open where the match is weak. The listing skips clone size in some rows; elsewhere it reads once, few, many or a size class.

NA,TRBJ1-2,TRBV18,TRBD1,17,CASSPYRGTGEDYGYTF,TGTGCCAGCTCACCTTATCGGGGTACAGGGGAAGACTATGGCTACACCTTC
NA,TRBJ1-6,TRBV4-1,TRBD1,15,CASSLTGPDNSPLHF,TGCGCCAGCAGCCTGACAGGGCCGGATAATTCACCCCTCCACTTT
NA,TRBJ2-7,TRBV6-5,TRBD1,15,CASSYSGTGSYEQYF,TGTGCCAGCAGTTACTCCGGGACAGGCTCCTACGAGCAGTACTTC
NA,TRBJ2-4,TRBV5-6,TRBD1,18,CASSVQPTGGLAKNIQYF,TGTGCCAGCAGCGTCCAACCCACAGGGGGCCTGGCCAAAAACATTCAGTACTTC
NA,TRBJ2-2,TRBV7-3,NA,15,CASSLTSRNTGELFF,TGTGCCAGCAGCTTAACCTCCAGAAACACCGGGGAGCTGTTTTTT
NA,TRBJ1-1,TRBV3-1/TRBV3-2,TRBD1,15,CASSPWTGEETEAFF,TGTGCCAGCAGCCCTTGGACAGGGGAGGAGACTGAAGCTTTCTTT
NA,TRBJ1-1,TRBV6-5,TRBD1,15,CASSYHQGARTEAFF,TGTGCCAGCAGTTATCATCAGGGGGCGCGGACTGAAGCTTTCTTT
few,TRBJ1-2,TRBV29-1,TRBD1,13,CSIRDREDYGYTF,TGCAGCATCCGGGACAGGGAGGACTATGGCTACACCTTC
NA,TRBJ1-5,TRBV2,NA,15,CASSDGGSRNQPQHF,TGTGCCAGCAGTGACGGAGGGTCCCGCAATCAGCCCCAGCATTTT
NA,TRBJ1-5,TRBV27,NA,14,CASSTGKSNQPQHF,TGTGCCAGCAGTACAGGGAAATCTAATCAGCCCCAGCATTTT
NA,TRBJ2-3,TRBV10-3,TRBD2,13,CAISESDGGTQYF,TGTGCCATCAGTGAGTCGGACGGGGGGACGCAGTATTTT
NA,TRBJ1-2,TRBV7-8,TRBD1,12,CASSLTGDGYTF,TGTGCCAGCAGCTTAACAGGGGACGGCTACACCTTC
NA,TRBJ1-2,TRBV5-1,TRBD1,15,CASSLEGQGNYGYTF,TGCGCCAGCAGCTTGGAGGGACAGGGTAACTATGGCTACACCTTC